This TCR beta chain was recorded in a study of spatial heterogeneity in lung cancer. Study as a whole: The approximately 77 donors had untreated early-stage non-small cell lung cancer. Sequence detection consistently recorded a greater number of beta-chain than alpha-chain sequences. Any follow-up PBMC samples that were available went on to be sequenced, and the median time to follow-up was roughly 2 years after resection.

Time point reported: blood at routine non-recurrence follow-up after resection. Sequencing was performed on whole RNA extracted from tumor and nontumor lung tissue, or from frozen PBMC, and the material was left unsorted. V shed 4 bases, J shed 4 bases, and the junction held 3 bases outside the gene matches. The CDR3 length is 13 residues. TCRdb itself ran the 5' RACE reads through MiXCR, one entry per CDR3 protein. The sample contains under 150,000 distinct CDR3 sequences, more than 10% of which appear only once. This clonotype was seen repeatedly, ten times or more. J is TRBJ1-1 and V is TRBV12-3 or TRBV12-4; 7 bases are shared with TRBD1. Sequencing was performed on PBMCs, taken at follow-up. The receptor was derived from a female donor with early-stage non-small cell lung cancer. The CDR3 sequence is CASSYRGPTEAFF. The CDR3 DNA reads as TGTGCCAGCAGTTACAGGGGCCCCACTGAAGCTTTCTTT.